This TCR beta chain is drawn from a study of cytomegalovirus exposure and HLA in healthy donors. Regarding the study as a whole: The dataset shows that most TCR sequences were rare, while some public TCRs occurred in many donors. Reports showed the classifier diagnosing cytomegalovirus status with high specificity and sensitivity. TCR beta chains numbering more than 150 were designated cytomegalovirus-associated. According to a later analysis, TCR clusters from the first cohort tended to co-occur in the 120 or so validation repertoires.

This clone was seen only a few times. Its antigen is unidentified. Sequencing used immunoSEQ multiplex PCR; TCRdb keeps in-frame clones, though not all of them. The data hold about 170,000 clones, with 80% to 90% observed a single time. CDR1 MNHEY and CDR2 SMNVEV come from the germline V gene (reference sequence). The V and J ends lost 10 bases and 0 bases respectively, with 13 bases between them. The CDR3 has 13 amino acids. This TCR came from a woman in her twenties or thirties in good health and CMV-seronegative. The specimen was PBMCs. The chain is built from TRBV27 and TRBJ2-7, with D perhaps matching TRBD2 (6 bases). The CDR3 loop is CATRPGLSYEQYF. The CDR3 region has the DNA TGTGCCACCCGGCCGGGACTCTCCTACGAGCAGTACTTC.